This is a list of T cell receptor beta chains from one sample in a study of human T cells and chemical hapten exposure. TCRdb reprocessed the RACE reads via MiXCR and lists one record per CDR3 protein. The sample shows 180,000 or so distinct CDR3 sequences, about 14% of them seen only once. This material consisted of whole blood, taken in connection with sensitization to the hapten diphenylcyclopropenone (DPC). The source of these receptors is a woman younger than 45 with alopecia areata. Some clones in this sample may be carry-over from other donors' samples. CDR3s include the opening cysteine and the closing phenylalanine or tryptophan. Each record gives: clone size, D gene, J gene, V gene, CDR3 protein, CDR3 DNA. The D gene is left open where the match is weak. A row's size may be missing; if present it is once, few, many or a size class.

abundance: -
d_gene: -
j_gene: TRBJ2-1
v_gene: TRBV4-3
CDR3aa: CASSRRAPGGIRSNEQFF
CDR3nt: TGCGCCAGCAGCCGTCGAGCGCCTGGGGGGATTAGGAGTAATGAGCAGTTCTTC

abundance: -
d_gene: -
j_gene: TRBJ2-2
v_gene: TRBV20-1
CDR3aa: CSARASGHTNTGELFF
CDR3nt: TGCAGTGCTAGAGCCTCGGGACACACGAACACCGGGGAGCTGTTTTTT

abundance: -
d_gene: -
j_gene: TRBJ2-1
v_gene: TRBV5-1
CDR3aa: CASSLFSTGRSLNEQFF
CDR3nt: TGCGCCAGCAGCTTGTTCTCTACAGGTCGGAGTTTGAATGAGCAGTTCTTC

abundance: many
d_gene: -
j_gene: TRBJ2-7
v_gene: TRBV7-6
CDR3aa: CASSSDTNSYEQYF
CDR3nt: TGTGCCAGCAGCTCCGACACCAACTCCTACGAGCAGTACTTC

abundance: many
d_gene: -
j_gene: TRBJ2-7
v_gene: TRBV11-2
CDR3aa: CASSLTGVSYEQYF
CDR3nt: TGTGCCAGCAGCTTAACTGGGGTTAGCTACGAGCAGTACTTC

abundance: -
d_gene: TRBD1
j_gene: TRBJ1-3
v_gene: TRBV29-1
CDR3aa: CSVRQGAGNTIYF
CDR3nt: TGCAGCGTTCGACAGGGCGCTGGAAACACCATATATTTT

abundance: many
d_gene: TRBD1
j_gene: TRBJ1-3
v_gene: TRBV6-5
CDR3aa: CASTPTGRNTIYF
CDR3nt: TGTGCCAGCACTCCGACAGGGAGAAACACCATATATTTT

abundance: -
d_gene: -
j_gene: TRBJ1-1
v_gene: TRBV7-9
CDR3aa: CASSFNPKNTEAFF
CDR3nt: TGTGCCAGCAGCTTTAACCCGAAGAACACTGAAGCTTTCTTT

abundance: -
d_gene: -
j_gene: TRBJ2-1
v_gene: TRBV28
CDR3aa: CASTSGTYNEQFF
CDR3nt: TGTGCCAGCACGTCGGGAACCTACAATGAGCAGTTCTTC

abundance: few
d_gene: -
j_gene: TRBJ2-7
v_gene: TRBV20-1
CDR3aa: CSAREPRVPYEQYF
CDR3nt: TGCAGTGCTAGAGAGCCCAGGGTCCCCTACGAGCAGTACTTC

abundance: few
d_gene: TRBD1
j_gene: TRBJ2-7
v_gene: TRBV5-1
CDR3aa: CASGTGTGAYEQYF
CDR3nt: TGCGCCAGCGGAACCGGGACAGGCGCCTACGAGCAGTACTTC

abundance: few
d_gene: TRBD2
j_gene: TRBJ2-3
v_gene: TRBV6-2/TRBV6-3
CDR3aa: CASSYSRAGARDTQYF
CDR3nt: TGTGCCAGCAGTTACTCGCGCGCGGGAGCAAGAGATACGCAGTATTTT

abundance: -
d_gene: TRBD1
j_gene: TRBJ1-2
v_gene: TRBV2
CDR3aa: CASSEGQGRDYGYTF
CDR3nt: TGTGCCAGCAGTGAGGGACAGGGAAGGGACTATGGCTACACCTTC

abundance: many
d_gene: -
j_gene: TRBJ2-3
v_gene: TRBV6-1
CDR3aa: CASSFGSSRADTQYF
CDR3nt: TGTGCCAGCAGCTTCGGGTCTTCCAGGGCAGATACGCAGTATTTT

abundance: many
d_gene: -
j_gene: TRBJ1-2
v_gene: TRBV28
CDR3aa: CASTEAGPYYGYTF
CDR3nt: TGTGCCAGCACCGAAGCCGGGCCTTACTATGGCTACACCTTC

abundance: -
d_gene: -
j_gene: TRBJ2-7
v_gene: TRBV5-1
CDR3aa: CASSPGTEVSYEQYF
CDR3nt: TGCGCCAGCAGCCCTGGGACGGAGGTCTCCTACGAGCAGTACTTC

abundance: many
d_gene: TRBD1
j_gene: TRBJ1-6
v_gene: TRBV29-1
CDR3aa: CSVRDSYNSPLHF
CDR3nt: TGCAGCGTCCGGGACAGCTATAATTCACCCCTCCACTTT

abundance: few
d_gene: TRBD1
j_gene: TRBJ2-2
v_gene: TRBV5-1
CDR3aa: CASSPRTGDSGELFF
CDR3nt: TGCGCCAGCAGCCCCAGGACAGGGGATTCCGGGGAGCTGTTTTTT

abundance: once
d_gene: TRBD1
j_gene: TRBJ1-5
v_gene: TRBV28
CDR3aa: CASSRDRGDQPQHF
CDR3nt: TGTGCCAGCAGCCGGGACAGGGGAGATCAGCCCCAGCATTTT

abundance: -
d_gene: TRBD2
j_gene: TRBJ2-1
v_gene: TRBV12-3/TRBV12-4
CDR3aa: CASTQGTKQFF
CDR3nt: TGTGCCAGCACCCAAGGGACTAAGCAGTTCTTC

abundance: -
d_gene: TRBD2
j_gene: TRBJ2-7
v_gene: TRBV7-2
CDR3aa: CASSSGLGDAYEQYF
CDR3nt: TGTGCCAGCAGCTCGGGACTAGGAGACGCCTACGAGCAGTACTTC

abundance: few
d_gene: -
j_gene: TRBJ2-1
v_gene: TRBV29-1
CDR3aa: CSVEPGLDNEQFF
CDR3nt: TGCAGCGTTGAACCGGGACTGGACAATGAGCAGTTCTTC

abundance: few
d_gene: TRBD2
j_gene: TRBJ2-1
v_gene: TRBV5-1
CDR3aa: CASMGGSYNEQFF
CDR3nt: TGCGCCAGCATGGGGGGGTCCTACAATGAGCAGTTCTTC

abundance: -
d_gene: -
j_gene: TRBJ1-5
v_gene: TRBV18
CDR3aa: CASSEKGPNQPQHF
CDR3nt: TGTGCCAGCTCAGAGAAGGGGCCCAATCAGCCCCAGCATTTT

abundance: many
d_gene: -
j_gene: TRBJ2-3
v_gene: TRBV7-9
CDR3aa: CASPLRDPTDTQYF
CDR3nt: TGTGCCAGCCCCTTGCGGGATCCCACAGATACGCAGTATTTT

abundance: -
d_gene: TRBD2
j_gene: TRBJ2-1
v_gene: TRBV6-6
CDR3aa: CASNLAGGPYNEQFF
CDR3nt: TGTGCCAGCAACCTAGCGGGAGGCCCCTACAATGAGCAGTTCTTC

abundance: many
d_gene: TRBD2
j_gene: TRBJ2-1
v_gene: TRBV5-4
CDR3aa: CASSRDYPNNEQFF
CDR3nt: TGTGCCAGCAGCCGGGACTACCCAAACAATGAGCAGTTCTTC

abundance: few
d_gene: -
j_gene: TRBJ2-3
v_gene: TRBV7-8
CDR3aa: CASSLQTSGTQYF
CDR3nt: TGTGCCAGCAGCTTGCAGACGTCGGGTACGCAGTATTTT

abundance: -
d_gene: TRBD2
j_gene: TRBJ2-7
v_gene: TRBV7-6
CDR3aa: CVSSRDYQYEQYF
CDR3nt: TGTGTCAGCAGCCGGGACTACCAATACGAGCAGTACTTC

abundance: few
d_gene: -
j_gene: TRBJ2-3
v_gene: TRBV12-3/TRBV12-4
CDR3aa: CASSPGWRGPDTQYF
CDR3nt: TGTGCCAGCAGTCCCGGATGGCGGGGCCCAGATACGCAGTATTTT

abundance: -
d_gene: TRBD2
j_gene: TRBJ2-3
v_gene: TRBV7-2
CDR3aa: CASSPGTSGIDTQYF
CDR3nt: TGTGCCAGCAGCCCCGGGACTAGCGGGATAGATACGCAGTATTTT

abundance: few
d_gene: TRBD1
j_gene: TRBJ2-1
v_gene: TRBV5-1
CDR3aa: CASSPGTGPIFYNEQFF
CDR3nt: TGCGCCAGCAGCCCCGGGACAGGCCCAATCTTCTACAATGAGCAGTTCTTC

abundance: -
d_gene: TRBD2
j_gene: TRBJ2-3
v_gene: TRBV11-3
CDR3aa: CASSPKTSGATSTDTQYF
CDR3nt: TGTGCCAGCAGCCCCAAGACTAGCGGGGCCACTAGCACAGATACGCAGTATTTT

abundance: few
d_gene: TRBD1
j_gene: TRBJ1-1
v_gene: TRBV4-2
CDR3aa: CASSSTGGMNTEAFF
CDR3nt: TGTGCCAGCAGCTCGACAGGGGGCATGAACACTGAAGCTTTCTTT

abundance: -
d_gene: TRBD2
j_gene: TRBJ2-1
v_gene: TRBV7-8
CDR3aa: CASSLAWTSGRNEQFF
CDR3nt: TGTGCCAGCAGCTTAGCGTGGACTAGCGGGAGGAATGAGCAGTTCTTC

abundance: few
d_gene: -
j_gene: TRBJ2-7
v_gene: TRBV3-1
CDR3aa: CASSFDSYEQYF
CDR3nt: TGTGCCAGCAGCTTCGACTCCTACGAGCAGTACTTC

abundance: once
d_gene: TRBD2
j_gene: TRBJ2-2
v_gene: TRBV5-8
CDR3aa: CASSAGLTPTGELFF
CDR3nt: TGTGCCAGCAGCGCGGGACTAACACCCACCGGGGAGCTGTTTTTT

abundance: -
d_gene: TRBD1
j_gene: TRBJ2-7
v_gene: TRBV10-3
CDR3aa: CAISEGEGQIYEQYF
CDR3nt: TGTGCCATCAGTGAGGGCGAGGGACAGATTTACGAGCAGTACTTC

abundance: few
d_gene: -
j_gene: TRBJ2-1
v_gene: TRBV14
CDR3aa: CASSQGSSRRQQFF
CDR3nt: TGTGCCAGCAGCCAAGGTAGTAGCAGGCGGCAGCAGTTCTTC

abundance: -
d_gene: -
j_gene: TRBJ1-3
v_gene: TRBV12-2
CDR3aa: CASRSRGVPGNTIYF
CDR3nt: TGTGCAAGTCGCTCAAGAGGGGTCCCTGGAAACACCATATATTTT

abundance: few
d_gene: TRBD1
j_gene: TRBJ1-2
v_gene: TRBV2
CDR3aa: CASRPLGTGNGYTF
CDR3nt: TGTGCCAGCAGACCGTTAGGGACAGGGAACGGCTACACCTTC

abundance: few
d_gene: TRBD1
j_gene: TRBJ2-1
v_gene: TRBV7-2
CDR3aa: CASSQTGLPYNEQFF
CDR3nt: TGTGCCAGCAGCCAGACAGGGCTTCCCTACAATGAGCAGTTCTTC

abundance: many
d_gene: TRBD1
j_gene: TRBJ2-5
v_gene: TRBV28
CDR3aa: CASTRGRLETQYF
CDR3nt: TGTGCCAGCACCAGGGGGCGTTTAGAGACCCAGTACTTC

abundance: -
d_gene: -
j_gene: TRBJ1-6
v_gene: TRBV2
CDR3aa: CASTYDSPLHF
CDR3nt: TGTGCCAGCACCTACGACAGCCCCCTCCACTTT

abundance: few
d_gene: -
j_gene: TRBJ1-6
v_gene: TRBV4-1
CDR3aa: CASSQESGLGPLHF
CDR3nt: TGCGCCAGCAGCCAAGAATCGGGCCTAGGACCCCTCCACTTT

abundance: few
d_gene: -
j_gene: TRBJ1-1
v_gene: TRBV7-9
CDR3aa: CASSPAGTEAFF
CDR3nt: TGTGCCAGCAGTCCTGCGGGCACTGAAGCTTTCTTT

abundance: -
d_gene: -
j_gene: TRBJ2-2
v_gene: TRBV11-2
CDR3aa: CASSLVVSPGELFF
CDR3nt: TGTGCCAGCAGCTTAGTTGTCAGCCCCGGGGAGCTGTTTTTT

abundance: many
d_gene: -
j_gene: TRBJ1-6
v_gene: TRBV10-3
CDR3aa: CAISEYALNSPLHF
CDR3nt: TGTGCCATCAGTGAATATGCTTTAAATTCACCCCTCCACTTT

abundance: few
d_gene: -
j_gene: TRBJ1-6
v_gene: TRBV12-3/TRBV12-4
CDR3aa: CASSQLRGNSPLHF
CDR3nt: TGTGCCAGCAGCCAACTAAGAGGGAATTCACCCCTCCACTTT

abundance: -
d_gene: -
j_gene: TRBJ2-3
v_gene: TRBV5-1
CDR3aa: CASTRQGNADTQYF
CDR3nt: TGCGCCAGCACCCGGCAGGGGAACGCAGATACGCAGTATTTT

abundance: few
d_gene: -
j_gene: TRBJ2-3
v_gene: TRBV11-2
CDR3aa: CASGVGLDTQYF
CDR3nt: TGTGCCAGCGGGGTAGGATTAGATACGCAGTATTTT

abundance: -
d_gene: -
j_gene: TRBJ1-1
v_gene: TRBV12-3/TRBV12-4
CDR3aa: CASRTDQGNTEAFF
CDR3nt: TGTGCCAGCAGGACGGATCAGGGTAACACTGAAGCTTTCTTT

abundance: -
d_gene: -
j_gene: TRBJ2-4
v_gene: TRBV12-3/TRBV12-4
CDR3aa: CASRETGGENIQYF
CDR3nt: TGTGCCAGCAGGGAGACAGGAGGAGAAAACATTCAGTACTTC

abundance: many
d_gene: TRBD2
j_gene: TRBJ2-1
v_gene: TRBV7-8
CDR3aa: CASSRLAGDNEQFF
CDR3nt: TGTGCCAGCAGCCGACTAGCGGGAGACAATGAGCAGTTCTTC